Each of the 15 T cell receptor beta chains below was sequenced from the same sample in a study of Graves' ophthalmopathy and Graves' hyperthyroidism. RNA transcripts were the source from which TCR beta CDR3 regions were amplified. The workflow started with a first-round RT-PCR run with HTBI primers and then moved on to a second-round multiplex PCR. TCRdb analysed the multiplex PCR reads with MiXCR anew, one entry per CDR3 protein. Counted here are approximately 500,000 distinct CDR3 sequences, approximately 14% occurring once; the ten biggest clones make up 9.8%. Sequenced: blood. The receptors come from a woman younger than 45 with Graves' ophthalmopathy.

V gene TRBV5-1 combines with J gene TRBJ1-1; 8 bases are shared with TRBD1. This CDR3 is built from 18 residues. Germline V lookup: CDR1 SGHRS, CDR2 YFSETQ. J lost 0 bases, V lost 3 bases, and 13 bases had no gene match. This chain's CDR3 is CASSSRPPTGALNTEAFF. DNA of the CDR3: TGCGCCAGCAGCTCCCGACCACCGACAGGGGCCTTGAACACTGAAGCTTTCTTT.

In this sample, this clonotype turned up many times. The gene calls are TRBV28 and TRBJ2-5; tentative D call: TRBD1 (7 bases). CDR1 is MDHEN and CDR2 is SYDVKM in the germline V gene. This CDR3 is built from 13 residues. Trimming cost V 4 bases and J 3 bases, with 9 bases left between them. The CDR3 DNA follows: TGTGCCAGCAGTTCCAGGGGGGAAGAGACCCAGTACTTC. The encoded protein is CASSSRGEETQYF.

The CDR3 sequence: CASSPTGRGQETQYF. CDR3 in DNA: TGCGCCAGCAGCCCTACCGGAAGGGGCCAAGAGACCCAGTACTTC. This sequence joins TRBV4-1 and TRBJ2-5, with a weak D call TRBD1 (5 bases). CDR1 is MGHRA and CDR2 is YSYEKL in the germline V gene. CDR3 length equals 15 residues. V was shortened by 4 bases and J by 1 base, with 13 bases between the two germline ends.

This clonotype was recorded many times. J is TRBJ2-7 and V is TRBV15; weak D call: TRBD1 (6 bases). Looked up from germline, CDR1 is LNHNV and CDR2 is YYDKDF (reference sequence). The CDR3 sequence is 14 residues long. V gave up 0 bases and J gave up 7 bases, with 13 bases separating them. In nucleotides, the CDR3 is TGTGCCACCAGCAGAGATCGTTGGGGGCGAGAGCAGTACTTC. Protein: CATSRDRWGREQYF.

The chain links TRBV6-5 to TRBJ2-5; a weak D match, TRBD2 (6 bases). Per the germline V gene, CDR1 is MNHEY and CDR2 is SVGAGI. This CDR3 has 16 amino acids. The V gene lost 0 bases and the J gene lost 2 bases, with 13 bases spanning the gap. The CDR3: CASSYSGLASQETQYF. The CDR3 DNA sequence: TGTGCCAGCAGTTACTCGGGTCTAGCGAGTCAAGAGACCCAGTACTTC.

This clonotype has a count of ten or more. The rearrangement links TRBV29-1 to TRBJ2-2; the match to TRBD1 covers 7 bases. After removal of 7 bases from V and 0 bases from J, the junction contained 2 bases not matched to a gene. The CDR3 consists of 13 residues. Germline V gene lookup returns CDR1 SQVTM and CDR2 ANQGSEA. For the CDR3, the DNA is TGCAGCGGGACAGGAGCGAACACCGGGGAGCTGTTTTTT. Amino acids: CSGTGANTGELFF.

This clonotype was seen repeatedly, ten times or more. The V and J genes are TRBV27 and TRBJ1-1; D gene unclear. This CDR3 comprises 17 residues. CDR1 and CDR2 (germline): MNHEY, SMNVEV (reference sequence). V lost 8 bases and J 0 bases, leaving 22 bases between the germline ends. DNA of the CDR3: TGTGCCAGCGGGCCGTGGCGGCTCGATAACATGAACACTGAAGCTTTCTTT. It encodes CASGPWRLDNMNTEAFF.

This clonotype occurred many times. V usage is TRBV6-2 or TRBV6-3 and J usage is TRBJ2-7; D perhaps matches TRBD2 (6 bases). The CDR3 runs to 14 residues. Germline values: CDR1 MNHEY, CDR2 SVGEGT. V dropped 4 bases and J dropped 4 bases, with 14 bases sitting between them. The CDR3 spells CASSWGLVLYEQYF. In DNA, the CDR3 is TGTGCCAGCAGTTGGGGACTGGTCTTGTACGAGCAGTACTTC.

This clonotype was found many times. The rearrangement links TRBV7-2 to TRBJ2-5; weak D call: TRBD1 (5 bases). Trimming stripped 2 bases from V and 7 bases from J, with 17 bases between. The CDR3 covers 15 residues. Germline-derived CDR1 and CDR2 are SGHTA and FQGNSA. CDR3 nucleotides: TGTGCCAGCAGCTTATTTGCCGGCGACAGAGGGACCCAGTACTTC. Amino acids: CASSLFAGDRGTQYF. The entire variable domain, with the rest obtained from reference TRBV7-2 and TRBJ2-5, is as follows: GAGVSQSPSNKVTEKGKDVELRCDPISGHTALYWYRQSLGQGLEFLIYFQGNSAPDKSGLPSDRFSAERTGGSVSTLTIQRTQQEDSAVYLCASSLFAGDRGTQYFGPGTRLLVL.

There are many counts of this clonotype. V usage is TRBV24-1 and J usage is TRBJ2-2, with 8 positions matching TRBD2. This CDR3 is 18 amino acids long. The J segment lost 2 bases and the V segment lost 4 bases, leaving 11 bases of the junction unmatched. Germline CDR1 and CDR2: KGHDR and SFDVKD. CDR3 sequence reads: CATSEEGSGDHNTGELFF. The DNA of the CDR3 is TGTGCCACCAGTGAGGAGGGTAGCGGGGACCACAACACCGGGGAGCTGTTTTTT.

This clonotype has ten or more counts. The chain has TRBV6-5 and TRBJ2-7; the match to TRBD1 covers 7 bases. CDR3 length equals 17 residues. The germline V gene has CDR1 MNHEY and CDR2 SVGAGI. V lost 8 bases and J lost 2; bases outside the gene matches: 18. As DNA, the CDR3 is TGTGCCAGCGGCAGTACCACTTCAGGGCAGGGGGCCTACGAGCAGTACTTC. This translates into CASGSTTSGQGAYEQYF.

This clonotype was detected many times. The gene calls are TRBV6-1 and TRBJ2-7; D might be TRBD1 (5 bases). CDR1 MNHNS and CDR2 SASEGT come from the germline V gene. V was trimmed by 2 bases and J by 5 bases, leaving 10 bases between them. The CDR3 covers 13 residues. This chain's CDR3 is CASSELQENEQYF. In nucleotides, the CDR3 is TGTGCCAGCAGTGAATTACAGGAGAACGAGCAGTACTTC.

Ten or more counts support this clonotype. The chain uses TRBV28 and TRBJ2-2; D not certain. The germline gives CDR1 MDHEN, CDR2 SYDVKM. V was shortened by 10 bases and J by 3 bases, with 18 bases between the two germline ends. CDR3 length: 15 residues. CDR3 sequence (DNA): TGTGCCATCAAGGATTTTGATGTAGACACCGGGGAGCTGTTTTTT. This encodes CAIKDFDVDTGELFF.

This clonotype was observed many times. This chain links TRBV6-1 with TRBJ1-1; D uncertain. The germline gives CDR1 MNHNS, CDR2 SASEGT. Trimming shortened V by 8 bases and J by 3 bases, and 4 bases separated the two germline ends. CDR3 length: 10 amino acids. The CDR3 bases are TGTGCCAGCGTTTACACTGAAGCTTTCTTT. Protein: CASVYTEAFF.

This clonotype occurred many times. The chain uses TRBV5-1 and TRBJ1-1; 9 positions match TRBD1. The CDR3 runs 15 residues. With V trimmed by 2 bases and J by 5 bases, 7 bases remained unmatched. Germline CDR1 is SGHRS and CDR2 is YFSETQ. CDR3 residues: CASSLTGGRGTEAFF. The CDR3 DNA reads TGCGCCAGCAGCTTAACAGGGGGCAGGGGTACTGAAGCTTTCTTT. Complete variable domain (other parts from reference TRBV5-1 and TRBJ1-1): KAGVTQTPRYLIKTRGQQVTLSCSPISGHRSVSWYQQTPGQGLQFLFEYFSETQRNKGNFPGRFSGRQFSNSRSEMNVSTLELGDSALYLCASSLTGGRGTEAFFGQGTRLTVV.